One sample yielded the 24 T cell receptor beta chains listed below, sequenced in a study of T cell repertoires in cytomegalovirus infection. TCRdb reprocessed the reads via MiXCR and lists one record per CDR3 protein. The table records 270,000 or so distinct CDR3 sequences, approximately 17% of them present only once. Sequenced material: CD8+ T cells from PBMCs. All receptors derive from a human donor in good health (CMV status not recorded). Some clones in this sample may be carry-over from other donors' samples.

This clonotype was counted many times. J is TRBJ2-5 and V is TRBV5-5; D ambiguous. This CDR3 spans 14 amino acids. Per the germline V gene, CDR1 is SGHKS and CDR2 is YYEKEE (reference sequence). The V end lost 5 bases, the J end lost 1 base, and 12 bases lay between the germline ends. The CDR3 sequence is CASRWEGFQETQYF. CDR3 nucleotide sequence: TGTGCCAGCAGGTGGGAAGGATTCCAAGAGACCCAGTACTTC. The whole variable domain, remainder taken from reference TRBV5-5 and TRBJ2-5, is DAGVTQSPTHLIKTRGQQVTLRCSPISGHKSVSWYQQVLGQGPQFIFQYYEKEERGRGNFPDRFSARQFPNYSSELNVNALLLGDSALYLCASRWEGFQETQYFGPGTRLLVL.

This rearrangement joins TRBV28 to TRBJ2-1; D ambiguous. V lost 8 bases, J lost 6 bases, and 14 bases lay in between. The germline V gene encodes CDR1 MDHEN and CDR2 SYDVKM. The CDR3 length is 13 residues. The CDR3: CASCSPRPNEQFF. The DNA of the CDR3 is TGTGCCAGCTGCTCCCCAAGGCCCAATGAGCAGTTCTTC.

CDR3 sequence (DNA): TGTGCCAGCAGCCCGCTTTTAGGGACAGGTTATGGCTACACCTTC. Its protein product is CASSPLLGTGYGYTF. The V and J genes are TRBV7-6 and TRBJ1-2, with TRBD1 identical over 8 bases. The CDR3 runs 15 residues. J gave up 5 bases and V 5 bases, and 10 bases lay outside the gene matches. CDR1 is SGHVS and CDR2 is FNYEAQ in the germline V gene.

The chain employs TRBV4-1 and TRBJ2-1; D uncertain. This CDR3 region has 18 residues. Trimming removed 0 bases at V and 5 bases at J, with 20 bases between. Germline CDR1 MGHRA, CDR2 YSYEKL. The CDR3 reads CASSQDRTVPGPHNEQFF. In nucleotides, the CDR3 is TGCGCCAGCAGCCAAGATCGAACAGTCCCAGGCCCCCACAATGAGCAGTTCTTC.

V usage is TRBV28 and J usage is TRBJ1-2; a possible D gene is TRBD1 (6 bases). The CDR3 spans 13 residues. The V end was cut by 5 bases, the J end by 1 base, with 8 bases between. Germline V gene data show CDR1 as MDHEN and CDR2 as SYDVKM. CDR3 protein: CASSRGDNYGYTF. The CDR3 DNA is TGTGCCAGCAGTAGGGGGGATAACTATGGCTACACCTTC.

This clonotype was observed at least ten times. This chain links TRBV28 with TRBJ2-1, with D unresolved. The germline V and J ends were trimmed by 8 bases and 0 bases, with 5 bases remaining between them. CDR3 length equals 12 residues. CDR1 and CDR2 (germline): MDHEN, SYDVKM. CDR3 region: CASGDSYNEQFF. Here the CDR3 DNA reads TGTGCCAGCGGGGACTCCTACAATGAGCAGTTCTTC. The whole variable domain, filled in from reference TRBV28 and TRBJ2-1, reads DVKVTQSSRYLVKRTGEKVFLECVQDMDHENMFWYRQDPGLGLRLIYFSYDVKMKEKGDIPEGYSVSREKKERFSLILESASTNQTSMYLCASGDSYNEQFFGPGTRLTVL.

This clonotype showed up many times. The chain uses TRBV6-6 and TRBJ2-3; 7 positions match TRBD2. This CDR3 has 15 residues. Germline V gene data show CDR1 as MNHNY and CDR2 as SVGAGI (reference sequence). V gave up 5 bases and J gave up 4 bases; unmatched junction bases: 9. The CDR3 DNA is TGTGCCAGCAGTATTCTGGGGGGGGATGCAGATACGCAGTATTTT. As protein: CASSILGGDADTQYF.

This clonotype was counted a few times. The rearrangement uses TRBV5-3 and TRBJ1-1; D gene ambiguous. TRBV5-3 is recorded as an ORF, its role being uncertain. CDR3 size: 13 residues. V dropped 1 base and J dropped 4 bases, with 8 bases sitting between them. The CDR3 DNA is TGTGCCAGAAGCTTGTCGGTGATCACTGAAGCTTTCTTT. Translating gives CARSLSVITEAFF.

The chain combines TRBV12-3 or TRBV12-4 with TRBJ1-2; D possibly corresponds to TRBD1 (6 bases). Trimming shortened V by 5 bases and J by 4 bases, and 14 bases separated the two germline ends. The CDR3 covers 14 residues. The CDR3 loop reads CASSPEQTGYGYTF. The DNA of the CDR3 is TGTGCCAGCAGTCCCGAACAGACAGGCTATGGCTACACCTTC.

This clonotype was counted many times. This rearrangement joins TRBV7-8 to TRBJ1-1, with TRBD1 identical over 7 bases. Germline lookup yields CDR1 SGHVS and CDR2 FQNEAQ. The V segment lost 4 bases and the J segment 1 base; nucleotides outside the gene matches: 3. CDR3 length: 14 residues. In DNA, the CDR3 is TGTGCCAGCAGCTACGGGACAGCGAACACTGAAGCTTTCTTT. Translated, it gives CASSYGTANTEAFF.

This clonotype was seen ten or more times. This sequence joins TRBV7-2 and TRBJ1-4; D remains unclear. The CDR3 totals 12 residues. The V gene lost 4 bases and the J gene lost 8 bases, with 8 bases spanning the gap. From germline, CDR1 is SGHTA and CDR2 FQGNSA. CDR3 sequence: CASSYATEKLFF. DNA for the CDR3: TGTGCCAGCAGCTACGCGACCGAAAAACTGTTTTTT.

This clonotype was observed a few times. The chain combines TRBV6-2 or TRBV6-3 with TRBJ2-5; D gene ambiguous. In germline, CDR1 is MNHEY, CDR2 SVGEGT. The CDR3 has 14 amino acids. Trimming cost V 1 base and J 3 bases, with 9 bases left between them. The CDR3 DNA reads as TGTGCCAGCAGTTACTTAAGGGAAGAAGAGACCCAGTACTTC. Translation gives CASSYLREEETQYF.

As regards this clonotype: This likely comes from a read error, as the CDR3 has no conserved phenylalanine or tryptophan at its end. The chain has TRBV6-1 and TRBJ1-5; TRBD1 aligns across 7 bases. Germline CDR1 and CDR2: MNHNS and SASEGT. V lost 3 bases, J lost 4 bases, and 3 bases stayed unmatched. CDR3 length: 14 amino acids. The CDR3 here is CASSEGQRNQPQHL. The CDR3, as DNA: TGTGCCAGCAGTGAGGGACAGAGAAATCAGCCCCAGCATTTG.

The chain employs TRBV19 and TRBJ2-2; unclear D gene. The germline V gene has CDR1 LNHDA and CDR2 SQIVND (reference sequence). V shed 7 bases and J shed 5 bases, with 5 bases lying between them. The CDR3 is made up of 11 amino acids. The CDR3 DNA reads TGTGCCAGTACCAGGACCGGGGAGCTGTTTTTT. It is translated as CASTRTGELFF.

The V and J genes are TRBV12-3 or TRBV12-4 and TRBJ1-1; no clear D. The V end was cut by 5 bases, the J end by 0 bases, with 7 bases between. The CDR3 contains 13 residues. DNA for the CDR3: TGTGCCAGCAGTCCAGCCATGAACACTGAAGCTTTCTTT. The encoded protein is CASSPAMNTEAFF.

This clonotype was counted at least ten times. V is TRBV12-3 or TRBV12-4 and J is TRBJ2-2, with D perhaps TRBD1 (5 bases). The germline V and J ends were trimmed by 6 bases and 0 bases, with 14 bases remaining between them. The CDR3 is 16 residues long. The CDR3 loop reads CASSLDRHPNTGELFF. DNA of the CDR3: TGTGCCAGCAGCCTCGACAGACACCCGAACACCGGGGAGCTGTTTTTT.

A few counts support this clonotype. The CDR3: CSARDLLHGGAGDTQYF. DNA for the CDR3: TGCAGTGCTAGAGATCTTCTTCACGGGGGGGCCGGGGATACGCAGTATTTT. The chain joins TRBV20-1 to TRBJ2-3; 8 bases align to TRBD2. Germline trimming cut 0 bases from V and 6 bases from J; bases unmatched to any gene: 14. Per germline, CDR1 DFQATT and CDR2 SNEGSKA (reference sequence). This CDR3 is built from 17 residues.

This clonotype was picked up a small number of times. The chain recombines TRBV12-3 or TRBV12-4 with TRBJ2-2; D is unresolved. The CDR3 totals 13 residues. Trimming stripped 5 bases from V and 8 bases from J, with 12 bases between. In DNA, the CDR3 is TGTGCCAGCAGTCTCGACTGGCTGGGGGAGCTGTTTTTT. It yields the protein CASSLDWLGELFF.

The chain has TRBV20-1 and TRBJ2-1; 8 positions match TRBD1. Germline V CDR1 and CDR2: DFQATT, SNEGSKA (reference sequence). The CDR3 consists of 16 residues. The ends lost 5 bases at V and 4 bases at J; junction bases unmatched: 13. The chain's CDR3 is CSALASDRDLYNEQFF. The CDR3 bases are TGCAGTGCTTTAGCGTCGGACAGGGACCTTTACAATGAGCAGTTCTTC.

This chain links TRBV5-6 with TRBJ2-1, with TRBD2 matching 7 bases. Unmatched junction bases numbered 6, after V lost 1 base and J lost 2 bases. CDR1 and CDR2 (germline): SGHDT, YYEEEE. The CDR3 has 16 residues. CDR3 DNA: TGTGCCAGCAGCTTGCGCCGGGGGGTGGCCTACAATGAGCAGTTCTTC. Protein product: CASSLRRGVAYNEQFF. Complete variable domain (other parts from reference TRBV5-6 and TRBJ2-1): DAGVTQSPTHLIKTRGQQVTLRCSPKSGHDTVSWYQQALGQGPQFIFQYYEEEERQRGNFPDRFSGHQFPNYSSELNVNALLLGDSALYLCASSLRRGVAYNEQFFGPGTRLTVL.

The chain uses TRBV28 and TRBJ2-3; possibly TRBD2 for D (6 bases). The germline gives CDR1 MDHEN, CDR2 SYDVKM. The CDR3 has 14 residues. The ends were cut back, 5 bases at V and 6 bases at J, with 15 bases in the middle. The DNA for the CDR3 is TGTGCCAGCAGTCCGAAGACTAGGCAGGATACGCAGTATTTT. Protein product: CASSPKTRQDTQYF.

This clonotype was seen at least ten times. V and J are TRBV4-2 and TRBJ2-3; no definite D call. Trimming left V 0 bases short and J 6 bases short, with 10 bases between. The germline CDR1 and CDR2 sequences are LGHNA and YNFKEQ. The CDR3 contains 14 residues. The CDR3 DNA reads TGTGCCAGCAGCCAAGAAGGTCCCTTGGATACGCAGTATTTT. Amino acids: CASSQEGPLDTQYF.

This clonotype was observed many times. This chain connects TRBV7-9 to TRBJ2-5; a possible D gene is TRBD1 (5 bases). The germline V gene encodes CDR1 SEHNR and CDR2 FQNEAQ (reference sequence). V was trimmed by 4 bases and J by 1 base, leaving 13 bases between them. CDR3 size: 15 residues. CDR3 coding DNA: TGTGCCAGCAGCTACTCAGGGTACCTCCAAGAGACCCAGTACTTC. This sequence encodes CASSYSGYLQETQYF.

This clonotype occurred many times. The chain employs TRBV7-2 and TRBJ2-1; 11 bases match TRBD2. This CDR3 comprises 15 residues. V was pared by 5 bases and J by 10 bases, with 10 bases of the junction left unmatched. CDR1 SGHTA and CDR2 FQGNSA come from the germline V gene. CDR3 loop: CASSPDLAGGGEQFF. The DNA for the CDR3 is TGTGCCAGCAGCCCGGATCTAGCGGGGGGTGGAGAGCAGTTCTTC.